These 5 T cell receptor beta chains were all obtained from the same sample, sequenced in a study of blood T cell repertoires in COVID-19 (dated by TCRdb to 2019 to 2021). Library generation was performed with the immunoSEQ multiplex PCR assay. In its TCRdb copy, this immuneACCESS table keeps in-frame sequences only and misses some clones. Where compared with another copy, unresolved V genes explain less than half of these, and the others have no known cause. Counted in this sample were about 200,000 clones; approximately 86% of them appeared once. The ten top clones hold around 3.1% of the sample. Sequenced sample: peripheral blood. The origin of the receptors is a man in his sixties with acute or convalescent COVID-19.

This chain connects TRBV10-1 to TRBJ1-1, with 7 bases fitting TRBD1. This CDR3 contains 14 residues. With V trimmed by 5 bases and J by 4 bases, 7 bases remained unmatched. The germline V gene encodes CDR1 WNHNN and CDR2 SYGVQD (reference sequence). CDR3 protein: CASSLDRESTEAFF. As DNA, the CDR3 is TGCGCCAGCAGTCTCGACAGGGAGAGCACTGAAGCTTTCTTT.

This rearrangement joins TRBV4-3 to TRBJ2-1; 8 positions agree with TRBD1. Trimming took 0 bases from V and 7 from J; bases not matched to a gene: 5. The CDR3 consists of 15 residues. Looked up from germline, CDR1 is LGHNA and CDR2 is YSLEER. The CDR3 DNA reads TGCGCCAGCAGCCAAGAAGCAGGGGGCTGGAATGAGCAGTTCTTC. Amino acids: CASSQEAGGWNEQFF.

J is TRBJ2-7 and V is TRBV6-4, with a weak D call TRBD2 (6 bases). From germline, CDR1 is MRHNA and CDR2 SNTAGT. V was cut by 11 bases and J by 2 bases, with 13 bases left in between. The CDR3 covers 12 residues. The CDR3 DNA sequence: TGTGCCGGAGGGGAGCCCCCCTACGAGCAGTACTTC. Amino acids: CAGGEPPYEQYF.

This clone was detected only a few times. The V and J genes are TRBV18 and TRBJ1-1, with a tentative D call TRBD1 (6 bases). This CDR3 comprises 16 residues. Trimming left V 1 base short and J 0 bases short, with 12 bases between. Germline lookup yields CDR1 KGHSH and CDR2 LQKENI. The CDR3 protein is CASSPQNTGMNTEAFF. For the CDR3, the DNA is TGTGCCAGCTCACCACAGAACACAGGGATGAACACTGAAGCTTTCTTT.

This clone was recorded only once. This sequence joins TRBV9 and TRBJ2-5; 9 bases match TRBD2. CDR3 size: 18 residues. J gave up 0 bases and V 0 bases, and 9 bases lay outside the gene matches. Germline V gives CDR1 SGDLS, CDR2 YYNGEE. CDR3 region: CASSVGASASGDQETQYF. In nucleotides, the CDR3 is TGTGCCAGCAGCGTAGGGGCCTCGGCTAGCGGGGACCAAGAGACCCAGTACTTC.